This T cell receptor (beta chain) appears in the sequencing data of a study of T cell responses to AZD1222 COVID-19 vaccine. Points on this clone: Its specificity is not known.

Study observations and caveats: With dominance at 160-218 and 743-854, vaccine-associated CD4 TCRs spanned spike. Donors were largely white British and mainly female; clonal diversity was possibly underestimated. Nearly half of spike-specific TCRs reportedly go after variant regions that carry no mutations. At baseline, just a handful of AZD1222 recipients tested seropositive.

CDR3 length: 15 residues. CDR1 is SGDLS, CDR2 YYNGEE, per germline. Deletions cut 0 bases from V and 5 bases from J, with 9 bases between. Some clones are missing from TCRdb's copy, which holds only in-frame ones; the method was immunoSEQ multiplex PCR. Counted here are 120,000 to 150,000 clones, about 87% occurring once; the ten biggest clones make up less than 7%. The receptor's source is an adult in good health. Sequences were derived from peripheral blood, sampled on day 0 of AZD1222 vaccination. This chain links TRBV9 with TRBJ1-6; D not certain. The CDR3 here is CASSVGIGDNSPLHF. In DNA, the CDR3 is TGTGCCAGCAGCGTAGGGATTGGGGATAATTCACCCCTCCACTTT.